This T cell receptor beta chain is drawn from a study of cytomegalovirus exposure and HLA in healthy donors. As regards this clone: Its antigen is as yet unknown.

Overall study findings and caveats: Later analysis demonstrated an association between a missense DCLRE1C variant and TCR beta V- and J-gene trimming. Earlier analysis found most TCR beta V segments productive about 87% or about 30% of the time. Immune exposure information available was restricted to CMV serostatus.

V lost 2 bases and J lost 6, with 11 bases in between. The CDR3 totals 13 residues. Germline CDR1 and CDR2: SGHAT and FQNNGV. The study ran its PCR with 60 Vbeta and 13 Jbeta primers. Original analysis: An analysis performed later counted 60 million to 90 million unique TCR beta chains (around 11 million of them shared). TCRdb's copy holds only in-frame clones and misses some; the assay was immunoSEQ multiplex PCR. The V and J calls and clone size come from that table; D and trimming were worked out from the DNA. Seen here are 150,000 to 200,000 clones, about 85% observed once, and the top ten hold 1.2% to 1.5%.

The chain combines TRBV11-2 with TRBJ2-7; D is perhaps TRBD2 (7 bases). This clonotype originated in a girl under 18 in good health and CMV-seropositive. Sequences were obtained from PBMCs. CDR3 sequence reads: CASSLPGGAEQYF. The CDR3 nucleotides read TGTGCCAGCAGCTTACCTGGGGGGGCCGAGCAGTACTTC.